This T cell receptor (beta chain) was recorded in a study of cytomegalovirus exposure and HLA in healthy donors. Points from the study as a whole: The study reported that TCR beta sequences accurately predicted HLA-A and HLA-B alleles in most subjects. Segments of the TCR beta V type were, in most cases, productive about 90% or about 30% of the time in an earlier analysis. It was in a later analysis that TCR association rates were seen to vary by HLA locus, highest for DRB1 and lowest for HLA-C.

This PCR relied on a set of 60 Vbeta primers and 13 Jbeta primers. Repertoires were generated with immunoSEQ multiplex PCR, while TCRdb's copy carries only in-frame clones and drops some. The data hold 100,000 to 150,000 clones, with around three quarters observed a single time. This clone was seen only a few times. Its specificity is unknown. At sampling all donors were nominally healthy, likely with unrecorded immune exposures. Per germline, CDR1 MNHEY and CDR2 SMNVEV (reference sequence). V shed 8 bases, J shed 3 bases, and the junction held 7 bases outside the gene matches. The CDR3 consists of 14 residues.

The sequencing sample was made of PBMCs. The clonotype was recovered from a man aged 25-40 years in good health and CMV-seronegative. The chain carries TRBV27 and TRBJ2-7; 10 bases fit TRBD2. Here the CDR3 reads CASRTPSGGYEQYF. CDR3 DNA sequence: TGTGCCAGCCGAACACCTAGCGGGGGCTACGAGCAGTACTTC.